This TCR beta chain came from a study of blood T cell repertoires in COVID-19. Study details: The origin of the acute and convalescent COVID-19 samples was the United States, Italy and Spain. Sources were T cells, B-cell-depleted T cells, or PBMCs; the material itself was cDNA or gDNA.

Source study methods: Estimates of nucleated cell counts were drawn from the amplification of reference gene primers. Assay: immunoSEQ multiplex PCR; the TCRdb copy retains only in-frame clones and omits some. V and J calls and clone size are as listed in that table; D and trimming were resolved from the DNA. The sample includes some 370,000 clones, approximately 88% of them seen just once. This sequence originates from a man aged 40-49 years with acute or convalescent COVID-19. Sequenced material: peripheral blood.

The CDR3 nucleotides read TGTGCCAGCAGTTATGGAGTCTACAATGAGCAGTTCTTC. This encodes CASSYGVYNEQFF. The chain combines TRBV12-3 or TRBV12-4 with TRBJ2-1; no firm D call. Trimming shortened V by 4 bases and J by 3 bases, and 7 bases separated the two germline ends. The CDR3 extends over 13 amino acids.